This TCR beta chain is from a study of blood T cells in healthy people across ages (dated by TCRdb to the mid-2010s). Regarding the study in general: In model experiments, template switching captured about one uniquely barcoded TCR beta cDNA molecule for every two T cells. Using deep sequencing normalized with unique cDNA molecular identifiers, the study measured how TCR beta repertoire diversity changes with age. Four age groups were formed from the donors: young (average approximately 15 years), middle-aged (around 37), aged (62) and long-lived (approximately 80). To avoid experimental bias, donors of different ages were spread randomly across the sequencing lanes. The study analyzed two additional independent replicas of 1 million unique cDNA reads from the same blood draw for two donors, one aged 18 to 30 and one aged 80 or older.

The library was obtained by 5' RACE. Sequencing instrument: Illumina HiSeq 2500. A second 7 to 11 cycle PCR used a sample-barcoded 5' primer and a J-beta primer mix. Each TCR beta cDNA molecule received a unique molecular identifier from a template-switch 5' adaptor carrying 12 random nucleotides. Each sample yielded at least 2.5 million CDR3-containing paired-end reads. First-strand cDNA synthesis was performed from all RNA using the Mint cDNA synthesis kit, with priming by a TRBC-specific oligonucleotide. All cDNA was treated with uracil-DNA glycosylase and then went through a first 18-cycle PCR with the universal primers M1SS and BC2_uni_R. Concerning the study's data processing: Normalization of each sample was performed by random selection of 1 million high-quality reads, each carrying a distinct molecular identifier. Instead of being binned into consensus sequences, reads with shared molecular identifiers were discarded. CDR3 identification, clonotype clustering and error correction used MiTCR with a Q25 quality threshold and the strictest error-elimination algorithm. Lower-bound total TCR beta diversity was estimated with a nonparametric unseen species model using Euler transformation. TCRdb reprocessed the public reads (quality trimming at Q25 with fastp, clone calling with MiXCR) and kept in-frame beta chains. All rows with the same CDR3 protein become a single entry with the most common DNA and genes. TCRdb's processing, not the authors' own work, is the source of the V and J calls. Here the sample has over a million distinct CDR3 sequences; around 42% occur a single time. The ten top clones hold 7% to 9.5% of the sample.

The CDR3 contains 14 residues, cysteine and phenylalanine counted. Only the CDR3 region is kept as DNA, spanning 42 bases read in frame from base 1. V is trimmed back by 4 bases and J by 3 bases, and the junction contains 5 bases that no gene match accounts for. CDR1 and CDR2 are read off the germline V gene (reference sequence) as DFQATT and SNEGSKA. The donors were 40 or so Caucasian individuals from Russia, aged roughly 6 to 90 years, who were systemically healthy. Roughly 9 milliliters of peripheral blood were drawn from each donor into EDTA-treated Vacutainer tubes. Ficoll-Paque density-gradient centrifugation was used to isolate PBMCs, with at least 6 million obtained per sample. Trizol reagent was used to extract total RNA from PBMCs, with at least 6 micrograms per sample. For every donor, flow cytometry on a PBMC aliquot measured the percentage of naive CD45RAhigh/CD27high T cells. About this clonotype: Its specific antigen is unknown. There are no base qualities to consult, and no much larger clone falls within one base.

Overall results and qualifications from the work: The long-lived group showed more naive CD4+ T cells, fewer expanded clones and increased TCR diversity than the aged group, suggesting age selection. Observed TCR beta diversity per million T cells fell roughly linearly with age, and a significant reduction was already apparent by age around 44. Because donor CMV infection status was unknown, age-related changes in expanded clonotypes were potentially confounded. Observed TCR beta diversity correlated strongly with the percentage of naive T cells measured by flow cytometry. Bulk unsorted PBMC profiling prevented conclusive comparison of naive and antigen-experienced compartments. Total diversity estimates from one million sequenced T cells were considered lower bounds and underestimates.

The TCR was taken from a woman younger than 35 in good health. Here the chain combines TRBV20-1 and TRBJ1-4, with 7 middle bases fitting TRBD1. The source material was blood. The CDR3 amino acid sequence is: CSATDRPANEKLFF. The sequenced DNA: TGCAGTGCTACGGACAGGCCGGCTAATGAAAAACTGTTTTTT.